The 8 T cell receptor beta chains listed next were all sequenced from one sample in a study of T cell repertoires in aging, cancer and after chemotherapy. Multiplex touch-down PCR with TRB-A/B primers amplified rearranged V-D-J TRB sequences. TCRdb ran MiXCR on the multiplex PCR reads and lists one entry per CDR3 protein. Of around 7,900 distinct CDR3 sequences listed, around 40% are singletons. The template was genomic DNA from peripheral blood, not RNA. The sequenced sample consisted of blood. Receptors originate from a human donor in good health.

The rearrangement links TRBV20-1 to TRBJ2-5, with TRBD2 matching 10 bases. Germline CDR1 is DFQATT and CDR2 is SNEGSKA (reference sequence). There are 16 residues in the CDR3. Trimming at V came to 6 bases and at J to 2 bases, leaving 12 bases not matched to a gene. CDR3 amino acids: CSASVGSGGPQETQYF. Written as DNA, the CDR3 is TGCAGTGCCTCAGTTGGTAGCGGGGGGCCTCAAGAGACCCAGTACTTC.

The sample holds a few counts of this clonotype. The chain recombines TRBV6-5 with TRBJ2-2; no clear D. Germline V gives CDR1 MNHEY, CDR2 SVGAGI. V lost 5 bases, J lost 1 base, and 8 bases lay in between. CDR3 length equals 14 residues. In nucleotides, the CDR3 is TGTGCCAGCAGTAACACCGGGAACACCGGGGAGCTGTTTTTT. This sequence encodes CASSNTGNTGELFF.

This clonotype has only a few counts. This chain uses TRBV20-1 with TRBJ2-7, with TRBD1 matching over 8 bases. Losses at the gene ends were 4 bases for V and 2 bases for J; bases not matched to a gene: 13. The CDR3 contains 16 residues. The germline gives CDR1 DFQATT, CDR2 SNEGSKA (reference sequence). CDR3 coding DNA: TGCAGTGCTACGGTTGGGGGACAGGCCCTGCCCTACGAGCAGTACTTC. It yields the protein CSATVGGQALPYEQYF.

The CDR3 is CASRKGSGLSNQPQHF. The CDR3 bases are TGCGCCAGCAGGAAGGGGTCAGGCCTAAGCAATCAGCCCCAGCATTTT. This sequence joins TRBV10-2 and TRBJ1-5; tentative D call: TRBD1 (5 bases). CDR1 and CDR2 from the germline V gene are WSHSY and SAAADI. V shed 6 bases and J shed 1 base, with 16 bases lying between them. The CDR3 has 16 residues.

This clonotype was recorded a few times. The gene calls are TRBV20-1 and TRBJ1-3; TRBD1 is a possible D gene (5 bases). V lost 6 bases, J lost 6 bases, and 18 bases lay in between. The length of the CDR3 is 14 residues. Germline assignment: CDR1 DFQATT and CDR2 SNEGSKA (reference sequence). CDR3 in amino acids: CSAGTYRFENTIYF. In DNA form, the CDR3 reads TGCAGTGCCGGGACCTACAGGTTCGAAAACACCATATATTTT.

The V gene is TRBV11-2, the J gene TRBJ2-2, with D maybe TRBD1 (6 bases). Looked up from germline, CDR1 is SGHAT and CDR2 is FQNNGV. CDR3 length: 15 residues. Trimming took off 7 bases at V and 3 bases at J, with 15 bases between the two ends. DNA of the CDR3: TGTGCCAGCAACATCGGGACACTCTACACCGGGGAGCTGTTTTTT. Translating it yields CASNIGTLYTGELFF. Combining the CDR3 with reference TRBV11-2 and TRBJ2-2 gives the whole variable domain EAGVAQSPRYKIIEKRQSVAFWCNPISGHATLYWYQQILGQGPKLLIQFQNNGVVDDSQLPKDRFSAERLKGVDSTLKIQPAKLEDSAVYLCASNIGTLYTGELFFGEGSRLTVL.

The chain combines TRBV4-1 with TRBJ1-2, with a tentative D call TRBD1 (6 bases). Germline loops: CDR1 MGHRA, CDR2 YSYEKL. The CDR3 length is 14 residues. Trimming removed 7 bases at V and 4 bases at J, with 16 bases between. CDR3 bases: TGCGCCAGCACTCCCTTGCAGGGGAGCTATGGCTACACCTTC. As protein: CASTPLQGSYGYTF.

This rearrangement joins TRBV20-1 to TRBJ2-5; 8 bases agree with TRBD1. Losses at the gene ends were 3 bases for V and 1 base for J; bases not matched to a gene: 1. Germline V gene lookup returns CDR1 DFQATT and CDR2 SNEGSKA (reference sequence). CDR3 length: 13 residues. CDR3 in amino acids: CSASTGGQETQYF. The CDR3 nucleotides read TGCAGTGCTAGTACAGGGGGCCAAGAGACCCAGTACTTC.